This T cell receptor beta chain was captured by sequencing in a study of cytomegalovirus exposure and HLA in healthy donors. Both 60 Vbeta primers and 13 Jbeta primers went into the PCR. Repertoires were generated with immunoSEQ multiplex PCR, while TCRdb's copy carries only in-frame clones and drops some. The repertoire includes 180,000 or so clones, roughly 80% of them detected once, and roughly 0.75% sits in the top ten. The trim removed 5 bases at V and 8 bases at J, leaving 6 bases unmatched. CDR1 MGHDK and CDR2 SYGVNS come from the germline V gene. The CDR3 has 15 amino acids. This clone was detected only once.

The chain employs TRBV25-1 and TRBJ2-1; 13 bases map to TRBD2. The source of this sequence is a woman between 18 and 29 years old in good health and CMV-seronegative. The sample taken for sequencing was PBMCs. CDR3 in DNA: TGTGCCAGCAGTTCCCGGACTAGCGGGAGACATGAGCAGTTCTTC. Its protein product is CASSSRTSGRHEQFF.